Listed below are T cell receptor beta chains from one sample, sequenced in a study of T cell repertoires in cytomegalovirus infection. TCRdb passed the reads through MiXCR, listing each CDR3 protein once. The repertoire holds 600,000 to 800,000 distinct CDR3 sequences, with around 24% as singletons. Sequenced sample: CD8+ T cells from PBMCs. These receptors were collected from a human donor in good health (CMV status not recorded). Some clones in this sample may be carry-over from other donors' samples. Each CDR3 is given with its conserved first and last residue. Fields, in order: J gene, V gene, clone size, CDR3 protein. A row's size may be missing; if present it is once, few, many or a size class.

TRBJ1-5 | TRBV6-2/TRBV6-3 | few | CASSYKGKYSNQPQHF
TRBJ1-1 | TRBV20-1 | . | CSARTGSEAFF
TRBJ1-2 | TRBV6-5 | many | CASSNGDREYPGYGYTF
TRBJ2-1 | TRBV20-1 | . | CSAREEGMGKYNEQFF
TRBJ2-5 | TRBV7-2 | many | CASSSEPQGETQYF
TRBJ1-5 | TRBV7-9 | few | CASSLGDANNQPQHF
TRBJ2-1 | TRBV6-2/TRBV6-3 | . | CASSYSKSSGDYNEQFF
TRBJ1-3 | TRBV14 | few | CASSPGVGGFGNTIYF
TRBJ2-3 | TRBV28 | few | CASSSRGNTDTQYF
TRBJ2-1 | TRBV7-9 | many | CASSLPSHNEQFF
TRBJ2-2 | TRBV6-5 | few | CASSHEEVNTGELFF
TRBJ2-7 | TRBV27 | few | CASSLGHSQPQYF
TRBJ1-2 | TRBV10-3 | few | CAIDRTGVYGYTF
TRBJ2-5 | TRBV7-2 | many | CASSLGWGVETQYF
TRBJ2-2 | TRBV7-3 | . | CASRNTGTGGARQRGTGELFF
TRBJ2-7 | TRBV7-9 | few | CASSSSNTIYEQYF
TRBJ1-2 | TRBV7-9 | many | CASEGGNYGYTF